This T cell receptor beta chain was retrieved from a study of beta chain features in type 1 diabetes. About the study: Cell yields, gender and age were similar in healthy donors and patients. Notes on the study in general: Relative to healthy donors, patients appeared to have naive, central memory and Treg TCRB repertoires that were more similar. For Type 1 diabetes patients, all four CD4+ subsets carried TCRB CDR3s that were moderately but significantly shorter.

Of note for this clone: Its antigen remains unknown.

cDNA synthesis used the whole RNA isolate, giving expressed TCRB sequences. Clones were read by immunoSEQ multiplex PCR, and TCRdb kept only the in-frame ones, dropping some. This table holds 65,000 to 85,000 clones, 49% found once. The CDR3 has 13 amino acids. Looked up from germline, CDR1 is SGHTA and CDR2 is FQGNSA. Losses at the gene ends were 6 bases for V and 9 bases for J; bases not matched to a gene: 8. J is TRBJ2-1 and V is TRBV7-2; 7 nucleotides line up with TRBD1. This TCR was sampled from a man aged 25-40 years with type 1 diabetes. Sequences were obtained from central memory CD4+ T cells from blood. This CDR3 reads CASRIDRAGEQFF. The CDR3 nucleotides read TGTGCCAGCAGAATAGACAGGGCGGGTGAGCAGTTCTTC. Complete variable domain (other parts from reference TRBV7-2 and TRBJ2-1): GAGVSQSPSNKVTEKGKDVELRCDPISGHTALYWYRQSLGQGLEFLIYFQGNSAPDKSGLPSDRFSAERTGGSVSTLTIQRTQQEDSAVYLCASRIDRAGEQFFGPGTRLTVL.